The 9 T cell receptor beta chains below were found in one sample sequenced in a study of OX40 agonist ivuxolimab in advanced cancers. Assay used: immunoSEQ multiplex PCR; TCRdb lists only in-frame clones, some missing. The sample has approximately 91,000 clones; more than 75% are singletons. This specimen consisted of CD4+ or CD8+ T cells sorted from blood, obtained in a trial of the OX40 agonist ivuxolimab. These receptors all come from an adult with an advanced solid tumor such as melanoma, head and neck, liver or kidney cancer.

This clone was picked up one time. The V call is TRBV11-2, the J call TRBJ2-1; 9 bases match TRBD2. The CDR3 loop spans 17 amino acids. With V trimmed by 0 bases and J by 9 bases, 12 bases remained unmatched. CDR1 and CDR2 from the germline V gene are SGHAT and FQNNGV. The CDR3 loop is CASSLDLGSGSWAEQFF. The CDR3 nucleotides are TGTGCCAGCAGCTTAGATTTAGGTAGCGGGAGTTGGGCTGAGCAGTTCTTC.

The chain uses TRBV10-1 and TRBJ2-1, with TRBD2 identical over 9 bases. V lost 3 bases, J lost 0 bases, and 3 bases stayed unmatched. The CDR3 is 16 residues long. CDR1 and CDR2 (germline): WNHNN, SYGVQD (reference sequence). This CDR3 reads CASSDLAGPSYNEQFF. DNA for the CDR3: TGCGCCAGCAGTGATCTAGCGGGGCCCTCCTACAATGAGCAGTTCTTC.

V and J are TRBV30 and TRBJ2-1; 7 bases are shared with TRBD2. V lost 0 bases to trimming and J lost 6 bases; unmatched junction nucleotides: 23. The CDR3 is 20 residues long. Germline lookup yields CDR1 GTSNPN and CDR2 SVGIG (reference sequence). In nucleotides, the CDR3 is TGTGCCTGGAGTGTACGTAACCTCTACGACTGGCGGCGGGAGCCCAATGAGCAGTTCTTC. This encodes CAWSVRNLYDWRREPNEQFF.

The CDR3 region has the DNA TGTGCCTGGACGTCCGTCAGCGGGAGGGCCACGGGGGAGCTGTTTTTT. Protein product: CAWTSVSGRATGELFF. The rearrangement links TRBV30 to TRBJ2-2; 10 positions agree with TRBD2. The CDR3 consists of 16 residues. Germline V lookup: CDR1 GTSNPN, CDR2 SVGIG (reference sequence). J was trimmed by 8 bases and V by 4 bases; bases with no gene match: 13. Based on the CDR3 plus reference TRBV30 and TRBJ2-2, the full variable domain is SQTIHQWPATLVQPVGSPLSLECTVEGTSNPNLYWYRQAAGRGLQLLFYSVGIGQISSEVPQNLSASRPQDRQFILSSKKLLLSDSGFYLCAWTSVSGRATGELFFGEGSRLTVL.

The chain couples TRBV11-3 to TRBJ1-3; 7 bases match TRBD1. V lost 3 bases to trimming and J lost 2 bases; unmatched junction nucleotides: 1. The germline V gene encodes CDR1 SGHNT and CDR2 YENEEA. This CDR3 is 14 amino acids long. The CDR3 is CASSLDRTGNTIYF. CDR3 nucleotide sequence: TGTGCCAGCAGCTTGGACAGGACTGGAAACACCATATATTTT.

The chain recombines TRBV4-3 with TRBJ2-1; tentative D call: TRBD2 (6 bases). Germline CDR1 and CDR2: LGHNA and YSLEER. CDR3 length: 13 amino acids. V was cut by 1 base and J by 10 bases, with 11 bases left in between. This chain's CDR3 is CASSQAGTREQFF. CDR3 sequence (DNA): TGCGCCAGCAGCCAAGCCGGGACTCGGGAGCAGTTCTTC.

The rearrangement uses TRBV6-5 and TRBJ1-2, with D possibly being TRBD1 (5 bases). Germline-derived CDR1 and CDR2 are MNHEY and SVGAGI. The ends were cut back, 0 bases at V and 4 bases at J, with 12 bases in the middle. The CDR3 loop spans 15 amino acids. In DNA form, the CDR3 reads TGTGCCAGCAGTTACTCGAGTCAGGGTCCCTATGGCTACACCTTC. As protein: CASSYSSQGPYGYTF.

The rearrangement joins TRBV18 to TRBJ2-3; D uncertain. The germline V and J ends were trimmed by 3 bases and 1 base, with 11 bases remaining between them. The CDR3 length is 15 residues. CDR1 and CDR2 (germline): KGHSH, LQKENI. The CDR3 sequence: CASSPWAEGTDTQYF. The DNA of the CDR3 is TGTGCCAGCTCACCCTGGGCAGAAGGCACAGATACGCAGTATTTT.

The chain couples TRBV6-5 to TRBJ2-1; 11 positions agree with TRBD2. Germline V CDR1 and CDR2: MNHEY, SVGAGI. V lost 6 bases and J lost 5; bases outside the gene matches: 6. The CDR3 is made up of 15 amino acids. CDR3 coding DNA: TGTGCCAGCAGAACGGGGACTAGCGGAAACAATGAGCAGTTCTTC. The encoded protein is CASRTGTSGNNEQFF.